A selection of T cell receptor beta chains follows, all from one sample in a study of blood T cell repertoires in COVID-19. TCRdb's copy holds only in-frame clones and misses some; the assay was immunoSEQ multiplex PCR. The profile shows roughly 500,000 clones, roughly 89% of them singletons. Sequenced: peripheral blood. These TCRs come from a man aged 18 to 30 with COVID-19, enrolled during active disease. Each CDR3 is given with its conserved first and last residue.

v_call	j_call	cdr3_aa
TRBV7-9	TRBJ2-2	CASSAGTGANTGELFF
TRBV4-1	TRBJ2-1	CASSQILGTSGYNEQFF
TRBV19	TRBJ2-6	CASINSMGAGANVLTF
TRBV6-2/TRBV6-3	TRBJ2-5	CASSYGTSGVQETQYF
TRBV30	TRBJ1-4	CAWSGTGVEKLFF
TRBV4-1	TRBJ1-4	CASSLGTVEKLFF
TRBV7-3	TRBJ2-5	CASSPTGGEETQYF
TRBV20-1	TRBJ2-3	CSAELGGTQYF
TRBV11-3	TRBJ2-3	CASSFGLRWGEADTQYF
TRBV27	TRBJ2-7	CASSSGLDSDEQYF
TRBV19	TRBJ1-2	CATSSSGFGYTF
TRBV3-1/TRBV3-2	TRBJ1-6	CASSLRVSKAPLHF
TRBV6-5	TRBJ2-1	CASSYREFSYNEQFF
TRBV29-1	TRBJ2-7	CSVRQGTYEQYF
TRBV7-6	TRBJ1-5	CASSLGSGLNSNQPQHF
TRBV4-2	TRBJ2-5	CASSLDSGSETQYF
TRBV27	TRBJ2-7	CASSLKQAISEQYF
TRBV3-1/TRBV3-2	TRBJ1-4	CASSPIPSGFGEKLFF
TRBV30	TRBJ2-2	CAWSSGQGNTGELFF
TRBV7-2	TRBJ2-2	CASSSGLLNTGELFF
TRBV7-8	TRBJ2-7	CASSLATSGSSSYEQYF
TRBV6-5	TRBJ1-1	CASSTASGGAFF
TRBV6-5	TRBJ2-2	CASRQIQGEGGELFF
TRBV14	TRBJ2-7	CASSPTGWSYEQYF
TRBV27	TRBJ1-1	CASMGGGRGHLNTEAFF
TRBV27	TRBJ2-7	CASSTGGPYEQYF
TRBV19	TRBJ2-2	CASSVRLRTGELFF
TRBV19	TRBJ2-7	CASNSGLSEQYF
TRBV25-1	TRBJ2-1	CASSGQLAGGVNEQFF
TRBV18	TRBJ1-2	CASSPGQGGGYTF
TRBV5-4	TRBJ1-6	CASSRQRGANNSPLHF
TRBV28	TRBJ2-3	CASSSDRVADTQYF
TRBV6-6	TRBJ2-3	CATRGTLAGGTDTQYF
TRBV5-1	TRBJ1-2	CASSEGHANYGYTF
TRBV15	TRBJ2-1	CATGQGYNEQFF